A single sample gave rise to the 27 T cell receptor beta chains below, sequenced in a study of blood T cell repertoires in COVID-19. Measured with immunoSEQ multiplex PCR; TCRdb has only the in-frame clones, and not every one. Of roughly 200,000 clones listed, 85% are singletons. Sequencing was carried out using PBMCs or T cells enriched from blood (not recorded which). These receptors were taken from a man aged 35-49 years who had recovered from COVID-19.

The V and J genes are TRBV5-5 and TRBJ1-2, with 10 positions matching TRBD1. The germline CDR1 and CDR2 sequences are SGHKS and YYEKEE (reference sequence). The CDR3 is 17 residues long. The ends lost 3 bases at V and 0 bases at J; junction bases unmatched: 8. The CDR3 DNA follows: TGTGCCAGCAGCTCGACCGGACAGGGGGATACTAACTATGGCTACACCTTC. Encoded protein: CASSSTGQGDTNYGYTF.

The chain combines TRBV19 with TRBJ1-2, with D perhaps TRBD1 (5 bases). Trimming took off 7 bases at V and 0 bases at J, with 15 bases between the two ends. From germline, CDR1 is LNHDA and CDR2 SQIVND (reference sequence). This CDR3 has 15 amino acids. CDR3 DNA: TGTGCCAGTAAGATGAGACAGACAACTAACTATGGCTACACCTTC. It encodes CASKMRQTTNYGYTF. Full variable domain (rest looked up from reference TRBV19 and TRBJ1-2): DGGITQSPKYLFRKEGQNVTLSCEQNLNHDAMYWYRQDPGQGLRLIYYSQIVNDFQKGDIAEGYSVSREKKESFPLTVTSAQKNPTAFYLCASKMRQTTNYGYTFGSGTRLTVV.

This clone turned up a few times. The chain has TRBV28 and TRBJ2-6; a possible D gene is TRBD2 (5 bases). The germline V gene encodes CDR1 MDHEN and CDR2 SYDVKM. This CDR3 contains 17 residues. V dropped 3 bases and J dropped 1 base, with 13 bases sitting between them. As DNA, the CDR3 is TGTGCCAGCAGTTTCGCCGGGAAAGAGTCTGGGGCCAACGTCCTGACTTTC. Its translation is CASSFAGKESGANVLTF. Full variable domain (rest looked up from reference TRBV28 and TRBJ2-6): DVKVTQSSRYLVKRTGEKVFLECVQDMDHENMFWYRQDPGLGLRLIYFSYDVKMKEKGDIPEGYSVSREKKERFSLILESASTNQTSMYLCASSFAGKESGANVLTFGAGSRLTVL.

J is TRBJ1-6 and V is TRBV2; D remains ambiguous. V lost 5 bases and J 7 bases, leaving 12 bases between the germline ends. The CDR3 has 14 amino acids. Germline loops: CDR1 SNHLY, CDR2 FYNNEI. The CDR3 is CASSYTGGNSPLHF. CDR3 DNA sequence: TGTGCCAGCAGTTACACCGGCGGGAATTCACCCCTCCACTTT. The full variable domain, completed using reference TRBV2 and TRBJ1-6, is EPEVTQTPSHQVTQMGQEVILRCVPISNHLYFYWYRQILGQKVEFLVSFYNNEISEKSEIFDDQFSVERPDGSNFTLKIRSTKLEDSAMYFCASSYTGGNSPLHFGNGTRLTVT.

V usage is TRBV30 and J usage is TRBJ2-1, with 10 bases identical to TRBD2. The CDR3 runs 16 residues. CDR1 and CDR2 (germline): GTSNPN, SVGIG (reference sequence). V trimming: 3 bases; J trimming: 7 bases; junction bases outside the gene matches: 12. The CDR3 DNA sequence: TGTGCCTGGAGGGAGAGGGCTAGCGGGAGAATAAATGAGCAGTTCTTC. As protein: CAWRERASGRINEQFF.

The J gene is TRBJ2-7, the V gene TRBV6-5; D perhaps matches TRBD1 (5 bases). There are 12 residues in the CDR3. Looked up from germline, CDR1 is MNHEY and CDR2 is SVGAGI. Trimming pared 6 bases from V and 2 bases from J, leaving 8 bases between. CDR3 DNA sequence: TGTGCCAGCAGGCAGGGTCCCTACGAGCAGTACTTC. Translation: CASRQGPYEQYF.

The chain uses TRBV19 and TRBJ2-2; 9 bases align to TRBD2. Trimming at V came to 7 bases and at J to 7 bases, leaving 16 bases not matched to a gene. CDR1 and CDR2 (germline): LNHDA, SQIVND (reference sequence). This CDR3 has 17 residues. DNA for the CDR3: TGTGCCAGTACGTCAGGAGCGGGAGGTTTCGGTAACGGGGAGCTGTTTTTT. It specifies CASTSGAGGFGNGELFF.

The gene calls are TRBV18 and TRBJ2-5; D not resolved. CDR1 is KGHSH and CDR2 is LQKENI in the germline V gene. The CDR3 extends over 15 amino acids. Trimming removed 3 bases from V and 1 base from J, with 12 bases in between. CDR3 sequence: CASSPREPIQETQYF. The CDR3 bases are TGTGCCAGCTCACCTCGAGAACCAATCCAAGAGACCCAGTACTTC.

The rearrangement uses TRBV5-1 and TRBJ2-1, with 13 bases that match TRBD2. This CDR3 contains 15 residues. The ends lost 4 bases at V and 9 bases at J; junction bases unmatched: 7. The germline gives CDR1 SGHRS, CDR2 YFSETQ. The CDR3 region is CASSGTSGRVGEQFF. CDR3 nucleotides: TGCGCCAGCAGCGGTACTAGCGGGAGGGTCGGTGAGCAGTTCTTC. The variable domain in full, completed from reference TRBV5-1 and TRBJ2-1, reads KAGVTQTPRYLIKTRGQQVTLSCSPISGHRSVSWYQQTPGQGLQFLFEYFSETQRNKGNFPGRFSGRQFSNSRSEMNVSTLELGDSALYLCASSGTSGRVGEQFFGPGTRLTVL.

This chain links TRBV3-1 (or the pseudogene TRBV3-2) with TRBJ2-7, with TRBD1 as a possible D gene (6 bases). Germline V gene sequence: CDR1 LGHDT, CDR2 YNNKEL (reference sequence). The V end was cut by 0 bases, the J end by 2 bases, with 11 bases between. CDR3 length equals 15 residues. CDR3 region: CASSQDQDSTYEQYF. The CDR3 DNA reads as TGTGCCAGCAGCCAAGATCAGGACAGCACCTACGAGCAGTACTTC.

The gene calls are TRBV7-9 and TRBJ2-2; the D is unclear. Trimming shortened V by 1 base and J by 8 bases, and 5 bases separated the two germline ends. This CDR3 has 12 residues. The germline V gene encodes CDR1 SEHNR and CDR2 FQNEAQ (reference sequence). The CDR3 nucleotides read TGTGCCAGCAGCTTAGAGCATGGGGAGCTGTTTTTT. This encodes CASSLEHGELFF.

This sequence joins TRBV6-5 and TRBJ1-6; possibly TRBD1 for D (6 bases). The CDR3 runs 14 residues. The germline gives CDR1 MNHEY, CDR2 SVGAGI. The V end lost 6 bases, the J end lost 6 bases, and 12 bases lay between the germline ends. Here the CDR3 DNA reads TGTGCCAGCAGGTGGGACATCGGTAATTCACCCCTCCACTTT. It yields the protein CASRWDIGNSPLHF.

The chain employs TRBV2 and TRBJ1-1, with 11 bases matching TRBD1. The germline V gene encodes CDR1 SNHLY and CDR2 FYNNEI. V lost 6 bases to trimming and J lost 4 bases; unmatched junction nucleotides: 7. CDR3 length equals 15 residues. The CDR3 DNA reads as TGTGCCAGCAGATGGGTCGGGACAGGGGGCACTGAAGCTTTCTTT. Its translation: CASRWVGTGGTEAFF.

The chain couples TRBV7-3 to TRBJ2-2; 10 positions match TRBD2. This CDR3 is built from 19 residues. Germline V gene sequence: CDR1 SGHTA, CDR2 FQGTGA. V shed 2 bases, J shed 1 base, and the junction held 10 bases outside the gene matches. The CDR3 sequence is CASSLYGTSEYLNTGELFF. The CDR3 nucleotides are TGTGCCAGCAGCTTATACGGGACTAGCGAATACCTGAACACCGGGGAGCTGTTTTTT.

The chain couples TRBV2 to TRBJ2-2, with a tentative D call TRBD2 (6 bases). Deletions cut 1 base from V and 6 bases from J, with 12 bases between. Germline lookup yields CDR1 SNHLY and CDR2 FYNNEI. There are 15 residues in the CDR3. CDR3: CASSEGLVTSGELFF. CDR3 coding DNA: TGTGCCAGCAGTGAAGGACTAGTCACGTCCGGGGAGCTGTTTTTT.

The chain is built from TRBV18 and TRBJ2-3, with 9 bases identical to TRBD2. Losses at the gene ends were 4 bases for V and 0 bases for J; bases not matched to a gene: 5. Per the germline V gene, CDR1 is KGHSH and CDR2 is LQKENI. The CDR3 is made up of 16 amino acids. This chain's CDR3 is CASSLGLAPSTDTQYF. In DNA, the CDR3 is TGTGCCAGCTCACTAGGACTAGCGCCTAGCACAGATACGCAGTATTTT.

The DNA of the CDR3 is TGTGCCACTAAGAGACAGATGAACACTGAAGCTTTCTTT. Protein sequence: CATKRQMNTEAFF. The chain is built from TRBV6-5 and TRBJ1-1; D possibly corresponds to TRBD1 (5 bases). Germline values: CDR1 MNHEY, CDR2 SVGAGI. Deletions cut 10 bases from V and 0 bases from J, with 12 bases between. The length of the CDR3 is 13 residues.

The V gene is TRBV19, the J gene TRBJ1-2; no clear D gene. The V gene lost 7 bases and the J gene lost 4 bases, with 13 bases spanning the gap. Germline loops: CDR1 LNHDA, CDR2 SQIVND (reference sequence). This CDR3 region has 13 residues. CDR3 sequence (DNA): TGTGCCAGTACCTCCCAGAGGCTCTATGGCTACACCTTC. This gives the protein CASTSQRLYGYTF.

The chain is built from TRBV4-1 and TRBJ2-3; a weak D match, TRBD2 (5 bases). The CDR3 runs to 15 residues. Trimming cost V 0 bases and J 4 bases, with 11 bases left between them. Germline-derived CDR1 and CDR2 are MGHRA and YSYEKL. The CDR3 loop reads CASSQERTDSDTQYF. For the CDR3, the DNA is TGCGCCAGCAGCCAAGAAAGAACGGACTCAGATACGCAGTATTTT.

The CDR3 loop reads CASSHPRQGLREQYF. CDR3 DNA sequence: TGTGCCAGCAGCCACCCCAGACAGGGACTCCGCGAGCAGTACTTC. J is TRBJ2-7 and V is TRBV3-1 (or the pseudogene TRBV3-2); TRBD1 is a possible D gene (7 bases). The V and J ends lost 3 bases and 6 bases respectively, with 18 bases between them. There are 15 residues in the CDR3. The germline gives CDR1 LGHDT, CDR2 YNNKEL (reference sequence).

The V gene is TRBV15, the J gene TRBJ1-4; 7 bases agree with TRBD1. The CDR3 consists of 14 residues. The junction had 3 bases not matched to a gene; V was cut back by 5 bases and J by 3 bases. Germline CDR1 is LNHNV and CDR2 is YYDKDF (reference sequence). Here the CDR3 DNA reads TGTGCCACCAGCCCAACAGGGGCTAATGAAAAACTGTTTTTT. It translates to CATSPTGANEKLFF.

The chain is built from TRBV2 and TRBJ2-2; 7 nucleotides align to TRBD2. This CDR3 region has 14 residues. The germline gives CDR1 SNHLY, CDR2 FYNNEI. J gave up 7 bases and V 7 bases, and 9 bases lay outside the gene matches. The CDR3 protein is CASTWTRSGGELFF. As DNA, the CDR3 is TGTGCCAGCACCTGGACTAGGTCCGGCGGGGAGCTGTTTTTT.

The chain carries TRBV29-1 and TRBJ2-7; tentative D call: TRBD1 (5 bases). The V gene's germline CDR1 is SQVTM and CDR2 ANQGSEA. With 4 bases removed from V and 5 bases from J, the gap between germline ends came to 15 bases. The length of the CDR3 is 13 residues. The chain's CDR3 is CSVGPPDTDEQYF. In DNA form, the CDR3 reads TGCAGCGTTGGCCCCCCGGACACGGACGAGCAGTACTTC.

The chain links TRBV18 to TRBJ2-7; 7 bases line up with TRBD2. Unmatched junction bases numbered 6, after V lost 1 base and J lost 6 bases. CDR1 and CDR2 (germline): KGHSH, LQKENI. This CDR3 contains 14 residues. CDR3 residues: CASSPRREHGEQYF. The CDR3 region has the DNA TGTGCCAGCTCACCACGGCGGGAGCACGGCGAGCAGTACTTC.

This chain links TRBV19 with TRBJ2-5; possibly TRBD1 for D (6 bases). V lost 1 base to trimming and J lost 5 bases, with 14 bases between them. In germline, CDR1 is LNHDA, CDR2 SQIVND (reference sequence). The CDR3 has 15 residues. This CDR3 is CASSIGSTGGETQYF. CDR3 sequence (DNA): TGTGCCAGTAGTATAGGTTCGACAGGAGGCGAGACCCAGTACTTC.

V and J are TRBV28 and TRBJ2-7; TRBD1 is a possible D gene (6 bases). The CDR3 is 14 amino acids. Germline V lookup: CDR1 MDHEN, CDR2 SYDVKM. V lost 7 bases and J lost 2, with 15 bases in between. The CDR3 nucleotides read TGTGCCAGCACCATATCGGACAGAGCCTACGAGCAGTACTTC. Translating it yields CASTISDRAYEQYF.

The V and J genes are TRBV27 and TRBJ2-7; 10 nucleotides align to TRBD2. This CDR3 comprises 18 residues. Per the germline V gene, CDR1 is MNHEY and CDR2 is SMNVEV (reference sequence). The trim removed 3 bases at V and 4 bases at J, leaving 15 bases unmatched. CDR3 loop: CASSFRLAGAHGGYEQYF. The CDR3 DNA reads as TGTGCCAGCAGTTTTCGGCTAGCGGGAGCCCACGGAGGTTACGAGCAGTACTTC.